What follows is one T cell receptor (beta chain) and its context. Which antigen it targets is not known. No qualities accompany the bases; no much larger clone lies one base away. These data belong to a study of shared clonotypes between healthy human individuals (dated by TCRdb to about 2020). Background for the entire study: The cohort comprised two women and a few men aged 18 to 49 years. Leukapheresis yielded between about 0.94 and 8.9 billion PBMCs per donor. To increase sequencing depth and limit assay-specific biases, different laboratories used diverse techniques to prepare libraries and sequence TCR repertoires. Per donor, three plates each were used for CD4 naive and CD4 memory, two for CD8 naive, and one for CD8 memory. Blood TCR repertoires of about 5 healthy adults were deeply sequenced to estimate repertoire size and the extent of clonotype sharing between individuals. Broad study findings and their caveats: Sampling was restricted to blood, and TCR repertoires in tissue are likely to differ from TCR repertoires in blood. Rarefaction of sorted-subset datasets indicated incomplete sequencing despite the large sequencing depth. Naive subsets generally had larger estimated clonotype richness than memory subsets. Because the study included only a small number of donors, the genetic and exposure-history diversity represented was limited. Higher generation probabilities were observed for clonotypes shared by all four sorted-subset donors than for non-shared clonotypes. When a handful of donors were compared, the shared fraction of clonotypes was roughly 5% for naive CD4, 3.5% for naive CD8, more than 2% for memory CD4, and 0.35% to 0.4% for memory CD8. Pairwise subsampling indicated that sequencing depth was expected to affect the degree of clonotype sharing among donors.

Donors were healthy HIV-negative adults with no recently reported acute infections or vaccinations. Only Caucasian adults living in Nashville, Tennessee, USA were represented among the donors. Magnetic negative selection was used to enrich CD4+ T cells, after which naive cells were positively selected on CD45RA and the negative fraction became the memory subset. Blood was collected by leukapheresis, and PBMCs were isolated by Ficoll-Histopaque density gradient centrifugation and then cryopreserved in liquid nitrogen vapor phase. Purity and quantity of every magnetically sorted T cell population were checked by analytical flow cytometry. From each sorted fraction, genomic DNA was isolated and quantified by UV absorbance on a Nanodrop 2000c. TCR CDR3 regions were amplified from genomic DNA by multiplex PCR using the deep immunoSEQ assay. Extracted genomic DNA from each cell subset was spread evenly across all wells of several immunoSEQ 96-well plates, with each plate serving as a replicate. Each replicate PCR for sorted subsets received approximately 200 ng genomic DNA, equal to about 30,000 T cell genomes. The purified libraries were quantified using a Qubit 3.0 fluorometer, sized with a Bioanalyzer 2100, and then quantified again using the KAPA Library Quantification kit. Each immunoSEQ 96-well plate was sequenced on its own single-read 150-cycle Illumina NextSeq 550 flow cell. The paper's processing steps were these. Because only junctional sequences without quality scores were contained in the immunoSEQ output, filtering matching that applied to full-length reads could not be performed. Sequences were annotated with PyIR, a Python wrapper for IgBLAST v1.9, and V/J genes and CDR3 were assigned using IMGT germline references. Any read was removed if the V/J assignment was weak (E-value above 1e-6), the CDR3 was missing, or the read contained stop codons, out-of-frame junctions, or ambiguous translated residues. V3J clonotypes were defined by identical inferred V gene, J gene, and CDR3 amino acid sequence. To compute the percentage overlap between repertoires, the number of shared unique clonotypes was divided by the size of the smaller repertoire. Repertoire richness was assessed with RTK rarefaction, the Chao1 estimator, and Recon v2.1 estimates of unobserved clonotypes. OLGA was used to compute generation probabilities for all TCRbeta clonotypes that the gDNA method yielded from four donors. TCRdb carries this immuneACCESS record with in-frame sequences only. Its versions omit some clonotypes, under half of them owing to an unresolved V gene in the studies checked, with the rest unexplained. V and J calls and clone size come straight from that table; D and trimming were deduced from the DNA. In all, the sample holds roughly 640,000 clones, and about 74% of those were seen once. The ten biggest clones cover more than 1.5% of the sample.

This sequence originates from a woman younger than 45 in good health. Sequencing input: memory CD4+ T cells sorted from blood. The label giving this sample's cell subset or site can be read as: CD45RA-negative fraction.

The nucleotide sequence reads TGTGCCAGCAGTTTATTTCGCGGGCCTAGCACCGGGGATACGCAGTATTTT. This encodes CASSLFRGPSTGDTQYF. The rearrangement joined TRBV27 to TRBJ2-3, and TRBD2 may be the D gene, going by 5 matching bases. From its cysteine to its phenylalanine, the CDR3 spans 17 amino acids. Only the CDR3 region is kept as DNA, spanning 51 bases read in frame from base 1. Looking up the germline V gene (reference sequence) yields CDR1 MNHEY and CDR2 SMNVEV. Cut back by 1 base and 6 bases, the V and J ends lie 20 bases apart.